This TCR beta chain was identified in a study of human T cells and chemical hapten exposure. About the research overall: Weekly diphenylcyclopropenone doses were given to patients' scalps across the approximately 24-week study. After 6 days, upper back 0.01% DPC patch tests were scored.

The CDR3 is made up of 14 amino acids. Deletions cut 1 base from V and 6 bases from J, with 10 bases between. TCRdb re-called the RACE reads through MiXCR, storing one row per CDR3 protein. The sample consists of roughly 82,000 distinct CDR3 sequences, about 10% of them appearing once. Time point denoted: patch test 1, 2 weeks after DPC sensitization. The treatment: therapeutic diphenylcyclopropenone sensitization with weekly scalp DPC. From whole blood left unfractionated, total RNA was extracted. The rearrangement uses TRBV12-3 or TRBV12-4 and TRBJ2-1; either TRBD1 or TRBD2 may supply D (5 bases each). The TCR sequence derives from a woman aged 55 to 70 with alopecia areata. Some clones in this sample may be carry-over from other donors' samples. The input for sequencing was whole blood, taken in connection with sensitization to the hapten diphenylcyclopropenone (DPC). CDR3 in DNA: TGTGCCAGCAGTTTAGTGGGGGTCACCAATGAGCAGTTCTTC. This sequence encodes CASSLVGVTNEQFF.